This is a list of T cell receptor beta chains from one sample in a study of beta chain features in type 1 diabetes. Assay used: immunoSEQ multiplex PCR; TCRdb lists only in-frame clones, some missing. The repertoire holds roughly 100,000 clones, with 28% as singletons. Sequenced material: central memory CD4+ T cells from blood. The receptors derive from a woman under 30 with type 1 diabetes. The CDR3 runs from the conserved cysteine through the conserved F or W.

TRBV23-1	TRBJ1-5	CASSQKIGQPQHF
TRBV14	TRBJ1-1	CASSQNMNTEAFF
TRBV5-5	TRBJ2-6	CASSLAGEVGANVLTF
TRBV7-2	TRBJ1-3	CASRPTGSGNTIYF
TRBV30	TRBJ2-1	CAGDIGTSGYNEQFF
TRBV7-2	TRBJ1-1	CASSLWDGRTGRTEAFF
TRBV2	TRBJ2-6	CASRSGQGAPGANVLTF
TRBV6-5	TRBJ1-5	CASRRDNHQPQHF
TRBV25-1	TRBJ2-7	CASRGGYEQYF
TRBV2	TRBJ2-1	CASNGLSGSYNEQFF
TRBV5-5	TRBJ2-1	CASSPSSGLVVWEQFF
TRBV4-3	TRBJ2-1	CASSQDSLRTWNNEQFF
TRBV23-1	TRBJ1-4	CASSSDRYQTTGLFF
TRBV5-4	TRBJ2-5	CASSLPGLGETQYF
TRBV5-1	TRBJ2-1	CASSLDQQGGSGQFF
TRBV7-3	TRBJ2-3	CASSLAERGTQYF
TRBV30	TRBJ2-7	CAWRRRTTTPYEQYF
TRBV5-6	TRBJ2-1	CASSPGLANEQFF
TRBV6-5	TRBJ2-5	CASSGGRAQETQYF
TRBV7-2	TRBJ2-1	CASSRLDNEQFF
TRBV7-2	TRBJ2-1	CASSLWDRGGNEQFF
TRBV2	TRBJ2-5	CASSESGKETQYF
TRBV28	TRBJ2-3	CASTTGPGTDTQYF
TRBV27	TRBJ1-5	CASRGAHSNQPQHF
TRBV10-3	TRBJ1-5	CAAGGTKSESNQPQHF
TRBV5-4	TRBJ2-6	CASSLSGTGANVLTF
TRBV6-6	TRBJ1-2	CASSYEGARGYTF
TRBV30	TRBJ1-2	CAWSGRQEPYGYTF
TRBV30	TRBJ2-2	CAWSPGLAVTGELFF
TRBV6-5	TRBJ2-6	CASRKDRWGNVLTF
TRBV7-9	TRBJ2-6	CASPKGAGANVLTF
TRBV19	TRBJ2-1	CASSIEGTKTYNEQFF
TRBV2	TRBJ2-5	CASSLGGTRQETQYF
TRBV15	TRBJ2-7	CATSREGRAGIYEQYF
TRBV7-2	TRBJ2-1	CASSRTPGVNNEQFF
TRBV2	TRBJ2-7	CASSVTYEQYF
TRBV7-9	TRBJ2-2	CASNPGLSSGELFF
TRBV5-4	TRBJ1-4	CASSRRTGENEKLFF
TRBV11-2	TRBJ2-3	CASSFLAGRGTDTQYF
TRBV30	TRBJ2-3	CAWSGTSGLADTQYF
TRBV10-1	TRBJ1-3	CASPQQDRGLLLSGNTIYF
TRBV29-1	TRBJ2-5	CSVDSGGTQETQYF
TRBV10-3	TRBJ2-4	CAIMGGGSGDIQYF
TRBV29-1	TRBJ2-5	CSVVSGETQYF
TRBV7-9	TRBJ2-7	CASSFETGQKIEYF
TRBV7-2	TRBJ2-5	CASSLGLAGQETQYF
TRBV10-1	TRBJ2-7	CASSPSGSSYEQYF
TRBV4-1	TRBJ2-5	CASSLTSVQETQYF
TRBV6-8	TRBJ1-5	CASGPEGPPSNQPQHF
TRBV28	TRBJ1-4	CASRDRVNEKLFF
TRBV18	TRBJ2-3	CASSPDRGSTDTQYF
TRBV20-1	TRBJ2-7	CSARPDYEQYF